The T cell receptor beta chain under discussion was sequenced for a study of patients and donors after allogeneic stem cell transplantation. TCRdb called the RT-PCR reads again in MiXCR, with one record for every CDR3 protein. In the table there are approximately 150,000 distinct CDR3 sequences, more than 20% of which are singletons. This CDR3 comprises 13 residues. Trimming took off 4 bases at V and 7 bases at J, with 12 bases between the two ends. Germline CDR1 reads SGHDT; CDR2 reads YYEEEE. This clonotype was observed a single time. The chain links TRBV5-6 to TRBJ2-1; maybe TRBD2 (7 bases). The clonotype was recovered from a human donor who was either an allogeneic HSCT recipient or a stem cell or donor lymphocyte infusion donor (not recorded which). It is not recorded whose cells these are; they may come from a transplant donor. Input material: blood, either unsorted or a sorted T cell fraction (not recorded which). For the CDR3, the DNA is TGTGCCAGCAGCCGCCGGGGGGCTAATGAGCAGTTCTTC. It encodes CASSRRGANEQFF.